This entry is about one T cell receptor beta chain. This specimen belongs to a study of cytomegalovirus exposure and HLA in healthy donors. V dropped 7 bases and J dropped 1; count of bases not matched to a gene: 10. The CDR3 is 16 residues long. Germline CDR1 reads MDHEN; CDR2 reads SYDVKM. The method was immunoSEQ multiplex PCR; TCRdb's version includes in-frame clones alone and lacks a portion of them. The data contain 60,000 to 75,000 clones, approximately 95% of them seen just once; the ten biggest clones take up around 7%. Sequenced material: PBMCs. The V call is TRBV28, the J call TRBJ2-3; 8 nucleotides agree with TRBD1. This receptor was taken from a woman aged 18-30 years in good health and CMV-seropositive. CDR3 nucleotide sequence: TGTGCCAGCACCTCTCAGACAGGGGCACGCACAGATACGCAGTATTTT. Translation gives CASTSQTGARTDTQYF.